The present TCR beta chain was sequenced within a study of T cells in Graves' hyperthyroidism and ophthalmopathy. Only a few counts were recorded for this clonotype. The antigen is not known. Trimming at V came to 3 bases and at J to 7 bases, leaving 7 bases not matched to a gene. CDR1 and CDR2 from the germline V gene are DFQATT and SNEGSKA (reference sequence). The CDR3 extends over 15 amino acids. Study-wide points: Among clonotypes expanded in thyroid above 0.001, most were also found in blood.

The TCR beta CDR3 regions underwent amplification using RNA transcripts as the source. The primer set for the first-round RT-PCR of the TCR CDR3 was HTBI. MiXCR, run by TCRdb on the multiplex PCR reads, gives a single entry per CDR3 protein. The profile covers hundreds of thousands of distinct CDR3 sequences, with roughly 21% appearing a single time and roughly 47% taken by the ten largest. This TCR came from a man in his forties or fifties with Graves' ophthalmopathy. The sequenced sample consisted of blood. The V gene is TRBV20-1, the J gene TRBJ2-1; 12 nucleotides match TRBD2. DNA of the CDR3: TGCAGTGCTAGTTTAGCACTAGCGGGGGGTAATGAGCAGTTCTTC. Translating gives CSASLALAGGNEQFF.